Following are 7 T cell receptor beta chains from one sample sequenced in a study of shared clonotypes between healthy human individuals (dated by TCRdb to about 2020). The library came from the immunoSEQ multiplex PCR assay. The immuneACCESS repertoire file appears here via TCRdb, limited to in-frame rearrangements. These files lack a portion of the clones; in checked studies, under half of the deficit traces to unresolved V genes, and the cause of the others is not known. Recorded for this sample are some 1,900,000 clones; about 95% of them occurred a single time. Jointly, the top ten make up approximately 1.2% of the sample. For the CD8 naive samples, CD45RO-negative cells were positively selected for CCR7, yielding a CD45RA+CCR7+ population from which TemRA cells were excluded. Sequenced material: naive CD8+ T cells sorted from blood. The cell subset or site tag for this specimen amounts to: CD45RA+CCR7+. The origin of the receptors is a man aged 18 to 30 in good health.

About this clone: This specimen includes other DNA sequences encoding the same CDR3. The V and J genes are TRBV6-5 and TRBJ2-2; D is ambiguous. There are 14 residues in the CDR3. Germline assignment: CDR1 MNHEY and CDR2 SVGAGI. V lost 0 bases to trimming and J lost 5 bases, with 7 bases between them. CDR3 loop: CASSYSQGTGELFF. CDR3 bases: TGTGCCAGCAGTTACTCGCAAGGTACCGGGGAGCTGTTTTTT.

The rearrangement uses TRBV4-1 and TRBJ2-5; 7 bases agree with TRBD2. The CDR3 extends over 15 amino acids. Losses at the gene ends were 4 bases for V and 4 bases for J; bases not matched to a gene: 9. Germline assignment: CDR1 MGHRA and CDR2 YSYEKL. Here the CDR3 reads CASSPGWGEGETQYF. In DNA, the CDR3 is TGCGCCAGCAGCCCCGGTTGGGGGGAGGGAGAGACCCAGTACTTC.

The chain carries TRBV7-6 and TRBJ2-3, with unresolved D. CDR1 and CDR2 (germline): SGHVS, FNYEAQ. The CDR3 length is 14 residues. Trimming removed 4 bases at V and 0 bases at J, with 8 bases between. CDR3 amino acids: CASSSLWSTDTQYF. CDR3 nucleotides: TGTGCCAGCAGCTCCCTGTGGAGCACAGATACGCAGTATTTT.

The J gene is TRBJ2-7, the V gene TRBV5-6, with TRBD1 as a possible D gene (5 bases). Trimming pared 0 bases from V and 6 bases from J, leaving 13 bases between. Per germline, CDR1 SGHDT and CDR2 YYEEEE. This CDR3 has 14 residues. CDR3 loop: CASSLGVRGGEQYF. CDR3 nucleotide sequence: TGTGCCAGCAGCTTGGGGGTTAGGGGTGGCGAGCAGTACTTC.

The chain couples TRBV6-6 to TRBJ2-5, with 7 bases matching TRBD2. This CDR3 is 15 amino acids long. Trimming removed 6 bases from V and 2 bases from J; junction bases left unmatched: 9. Germline values: CDR1 MNHNY, CDR2 SVGAGI (reference sequence). Here the CDR3 DNA reads TGTGCCAGCAGCTACGAAGCGGGGCTTCAAGAGACCCAGTACTTC. Amino acid sequence: CASSYEAGLQETQYF.

The J gene is TRBJ1-1, the V gene TRBV6-5; D may be TRBD1 (5 bases). This CDR3 is 16 amino acids long. Looked up from germline, CDR1 is MNHEY and CDR2 is SVGAGI. Trimming removed 0 bases at V and 0 bases at J, with 11 bases between. CDR3 in DNA: TGTGCCAGCAGTTACTCGTTTGGCAGGGTGAACACTGAAGCTTTCTTT. Residues: CASSYSFGRVNTEAFF.

The rearrangement uses TRBV19 and TRBJ1-5; 8 bases match TRBD1. CDR3 length equals 15 residues. Germline lookup yields CDR1 LNHDA and CDR2 SQIVND (reference sequence). V lost 3 bases to trimming and J lost 7 bases; unmatched junction nucleotides: 8. The CDR3 DNA is TGTGCCAGTAGTATGGAGGGGACAGGAAAGCAGCCCCAGCATTTT. This gives the protein CASSMEGTGKQPQHF.